This passage covers 18 T cell receptor beta chains from one sample sequenced in a study of OX40 agonist ivuxolimab in advanced cancers. Here immunoSEQ multiplex PCR was the method, and the copy in TCRdb shows in-frame clones only, minus some. Of 55,000 to 65,000 clones listed, approximately 90% are singletons. The sequences come from CD4+ or CD8+ T cells sorted from blood, collected in a trial of the OX40 agonist ivuxolimab. All receptors come from an adult with an advanced solid tumor such as melanoma, head and neck, liver or kidney cancer.

This chain uses TRBV4-1 with TRBJ2-7, with D possibly TRBD2 on 5 matching bases. Germline CDR1 and CDR2: MGHRA and YSYEKL. CDR3 length: 13 amino acids. With 1 base removed from V and 4 bases from J, the gap between germline ends came to 8 bases. Here the CDR3 reads CASSQGWEYEQYF. CDR3 DNA: TGCGCCAGCAGCCAAGGTTGGGAGTACGAGCAGTACTTC.

The chain uses TRBV7-3 and TRBJ2-1; tentatively, D is TRBD2 (5 bases). Germline loops: CDR1 SGHTA, CDR2 FQGTGA. The CDR3 contains 16 residues. Trimming shortened V by 3 bases and J by 4 bases, and 16 bases separated the two germline ends. In nucleotides, the CDR3 is TGTGCCAGCAGCTTCCTAGCAACCCGCCATTACAATGAGCAGTTCTTC. Translated, it gives CASSFLATRHYNEQFF.

V and J are TRBV7-9 and TRBJ2-3; D is possibly TRBD2 (5 bases). Germline assignment: CDR1 SEHNR and CDR2 FQNEAQ (reference sequence). Trimming left V 4 bases short and J 2 bases short, with 16 bases between. The CDR3 runs to 16 residues. The CDR3 sequence: CASSSTNHWPTDTQYF. The CDR3 nucleotides are TGTGCCAGCAGCTCGACTAACCATTGGCCCACAGATACGCAGTATTTT.

The rearrangement joins TRBV7-3 to TRBJ2-3, with 9 bases aligning to TRBD1. This CDR3 region has 15 residues. Germline trimming cut 4 bases from V and 3 bases from J; bases unmatched to any gene: 5. Per germline, CDR1 SGHTA and CDR2 FQGTGA. CDR3 protein: CASSSQGAKTDTQYF. CDR3 DNA: TGTGCCAGCAGCTCACAGGGGGCTAAGACAGATACGCAGTATTTT. The full variable domain, rest sourced from reference TRBV7-3 and TRBJ2-3, is GAGVSQTPSNKVTEKGKYVELRCDPISGHTALYWYRQSLGQGPEFLIYFQGTGAADDSGLPNDRFFAVRPEGSVSTLKIQRTERGDSAVYLCASSSQGAKTDTQYFGPGTRLTVL.

V usage is TRBV9 and J usage is TRBJ1-1, with D hard to call. The CDR3 spans 13 residues. CDR1 and CDR2 from the germline V gene are SGDLS and YYNGEE. Trimming pared 4 bases from V and 4 bases from J, leaving 11 bases between. In DNA, the CDR3 is TGTGCCAGCAGCACCCACGTCTCCACTGAAGCTTTCTTT. It specifies CASSTHVSTEAFF.

This chain links TRBV27 with TRBJ1-5; D is uncertain. Germline CDR1 reads MNHEY; CDR2 reads SMNVEV (reference sequence). Deletions cut 3 bases from V and 6 bases from J, with 9 bases between. CDR3 length: 13 amino acids. The CDR3 here is CASSFGGAQPQHF. The CDR3 nucleotides read TGTGCCAGCAGTTTTGGCGGTGCTCAGCCCCAGCATTTT.

This sequence joins TRBV19 and TRBJ2-1, with D perhaps TRBD2 (5 bases). CDR1 and CDR2 from the germline V gene are LNHDA and SQIVND (reference sequence). V was trimmed by 1 base and J by 6 bases, leaving 10 bases between them. This CDR3 region has 14 residues. CDR3 coding DNA: TGTGCCAGTAGTATAGGAGGGCATCGCAATGAGCAGTTCTTC. The encoded protein is CASSIGGHRNEQFF.

This clone was observed a single time. The genes are TRBV19 and TRBJ2-6, with D uncertain. CDR3 size: 14 residues. Looked up from germline, CDR1 is LNHDA and CDR2 is SQIVND (reference sequence). Trimming stripped 5 bases from V and 1 base from J, with 6 bases between. The CDR3 spells CASSGDSGANVLTF. CDR3 DNA: TGTGCCAGTAGTGGGGATTCTGGGGCCAACGTCCTGACTTTC.

This clone was counted a single time. The gene calls are TRBV5-6 and TRBJ2-7, with a weak D call TRBD2 (6 bases). Germline lookup yields CDR1 SGHDT and CDR2 YYEEEE. Trimming shortened V by 2 bases and J by 6 bases, and 15 bases separated the two germline ends. The CDR3 loop spans 14 amino acids. CDR3 DNA sequence: TGTGCCAGCAGCTTCGGGACTCCTGGATTCGAGCAGTACTTC. Translated, it gives CASSFGTPGFEQYF. Filled out from reference TRBV5-6 and TRBJ2-7, the complete variable domain reads DAGVTQSPTHLIKTRGQQVTLRCSPKSGHDTVSWYQQALGQGPQFIFQYYEEEERQRGNFPDRFSGHQFPNYSSELNVNALLLGDSALYLCASSFGTPGFEQYFGPGTRLTVT.

The rearrangement uses TRBV9 and TRBJ1-1; D is uncertain. The ends were cut back, 0 bases at V and 1 base at J, with 7 bases in the middle. Germline V gene lookup returns CDR1 SGDLS and CDR2 YYNGEE. The CDR3 totals 14 residues. CDR3 nucleotide sequence: TGTGCCAGCAGCGTAGGGGCCGGGAACACTGAAGCTTTCTTT. It encodes CASSVGAGNTEAFF.

The sample holds a few counts of this clone. The chain carries TRBV7-2 and TRBJ1-1; D is uncertain. CDR3 length: 12 amino acids. V dropped 1 base and J dropped 4 bases, with 4 bases sitting between them. The germline gives CDR1 SGHTA, CDR2 FQGNSA. DNA of the CDR3: TGTGCCAGCAGCTTAGATCCCACTGAAGCTTTCTTT. Translating gives CASSLDPTEAFF.

The chain joins TRBV16 to TRBJ1-2; D gene ambiguous. Trimming pared 4 bases from V and 8 bases from J, leaving 17 bases between. This CDR3 is built from 14 residues. Germline V lookup: CDR1 KGHSY, CDR2 FQNENV. The CDR3 loop is CASSRWGYVEGYTF. In DNA form, the CDR3 reads TGTGCCAGCAGCCGTTGGGGTTACGTAGAGGGCTACACCTTC.

This chain joins TRBV30 and TRBJ2-1, with TRBD2 matching 7 bases. The CDR3 runs to 14 residues. The junction had 15 bases not matched to a gene; V was cut back by 8 bases and J by 8 bases. The germline V gene has CDR1 GTSNPN and CDR2 SVGIG (reference sequence). The CDR3 bases are TGTGCCCGCCTTGGAGTGGGAGGGCTAGATGAGCAGTTCTTC. It codes for CARLGVGGLDEQFF.

The chain recombines TRBV7-9 with TRBJ1-2, with unresolved D. Per germline, CDR1 SEHNR and CDR2 FQNEAQ (reference sequence). There are 12 residues in the CDR3. Trimming cost V 5 bases and J 5 bases, with 9 bases left between them. DNA of the CDR3: TGTGCCAGCAGCGAGAACTGGTATGGCTACACCTTC. It translates to CASSENWYGYTF.

This clone was seen once. The V call is TRBV27, the J call TRBJ2-3, with D perhaps TRBD1 or TRBD2 (5 bases each). The CDR3 loop spans 15 amino acids. Trimming took 4 bases from V and 1 from J, leaving 12 bases between them. In germline, CDR1 is MNHEY, CDR2 SMNVEV (reference sequence). CDR3 nucleotide sequence: TGTGCCAGCAGTTGGGTGGGGGTGGGCACAGATACGCAGTATTTT. Its protein is CASSWVGVGTDTQYF.

The CDR3 region has the DNA TGTGCCAGCAGCCCCCGACTCGGCCATGGCTACACCTTC. This sequence encodes CASSPRLGHGYTF. The gene calls are TRBV7-2 and TRBJ1-2; D gene unclear. Trimming cost V 5 bases and J 6 bases, with 13 bases left between them. This CDR3 has 13 amino acids. The germline V gene has CDR1 SGHTA and CDR2 FQGNSA.

The chain has TRBV27 and TRBJ1-5, with TRBD1 identical over 8 bases. The CDR3 is 15 amino acids. Germline assignment: CDR1 MNHEY and CDR2 SMNVEV (reference sequence). V trimming: 4 bases; J trimming: 1 base; junction bases outside the gene matches: 3. The CDR3 coding sequence is TGTGCCAGCAGTTACGGACAGGGCAGCAATCAGCCCCAGCATTTT. Protein: CASSYGQGSNQPQHF.

This rearrangement joins TRBV28 to TRBJ2-5; maybe TRBD2 (6 bases). This CDR3 has 15 residues. V lost 5 bases and J 2 bases, leaving 15 bases between the germline ends. Per germline, CDR1 MDHEN and CDR2 SYDVKM. The CDR3 reads CASSPPGLLQETQYF. CDR3 nucleotide sequence: TGTGCCAGCAGTCCCCCGGGACTTTTACAAGAGACCCAGTACTTC.